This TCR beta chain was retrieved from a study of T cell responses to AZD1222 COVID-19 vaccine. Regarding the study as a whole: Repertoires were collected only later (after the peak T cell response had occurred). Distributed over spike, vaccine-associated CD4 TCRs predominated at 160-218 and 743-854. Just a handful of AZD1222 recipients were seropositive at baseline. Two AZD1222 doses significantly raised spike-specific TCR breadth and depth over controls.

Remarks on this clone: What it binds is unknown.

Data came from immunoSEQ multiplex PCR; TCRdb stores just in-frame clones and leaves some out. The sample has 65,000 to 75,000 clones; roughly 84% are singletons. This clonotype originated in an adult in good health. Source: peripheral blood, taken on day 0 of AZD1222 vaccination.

The CDR3 reads CASSQGQGWNEQFF. The CDR3 DNA is TGTGCCAGCAGCCAGGGACAGGGATGGAATGAGCAGTTCTTC. The V call is TRBV27, the J call TRBJ2-1; 9 nucleotides line up with TRBD1. CDR3 size: 14 residues. Germline V gene data show CDR1 as MNHEY and CDR2 as SMNVEV (reference sequence). The V gene end was trimmed by 6 bases and the J gene end by 7 bases; junction bases not matched to a gene: 7.